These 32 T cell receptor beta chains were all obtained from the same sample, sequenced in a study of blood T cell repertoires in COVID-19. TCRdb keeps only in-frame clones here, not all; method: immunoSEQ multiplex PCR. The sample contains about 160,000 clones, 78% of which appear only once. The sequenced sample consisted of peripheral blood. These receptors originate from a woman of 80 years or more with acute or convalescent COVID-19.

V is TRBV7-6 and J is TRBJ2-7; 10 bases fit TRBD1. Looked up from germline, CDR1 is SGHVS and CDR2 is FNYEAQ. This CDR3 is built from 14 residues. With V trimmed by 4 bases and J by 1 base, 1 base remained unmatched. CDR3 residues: CASSWDRGSYEQYF. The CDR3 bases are TGTGCCAGCAGCTGGGACAGGGGTTCCTACGAGCAGTACTTC.

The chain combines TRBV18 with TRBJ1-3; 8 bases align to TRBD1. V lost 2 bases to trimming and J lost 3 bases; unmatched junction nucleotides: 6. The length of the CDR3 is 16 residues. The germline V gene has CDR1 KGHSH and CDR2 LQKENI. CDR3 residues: CASSPATGELGNTIYF. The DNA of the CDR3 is TGTGCCAGCTCACCAGCGACAGGGGAGCTTGGAAACACCATATATTTT.

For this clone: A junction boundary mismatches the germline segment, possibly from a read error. The CDR3 reads CASSLVGSSTNTQYF. The CDR3 DNA reads TGTGCCAGCAGTTTAGTCGGGAGTAGCACAAATACGCAGTATTTT. The V call is TRBV28, the J call TRBJ2-3, with TRBD2 as a possible D gene (6 bases). Per germline, CDR1 MDHEN and CDR2 SYDVKM. This CDR3 comprises 15 residues. Using reference TRBV28 and TRBJ2-3 for the parts outside the CDR3, the full variable domain is DVKVTQSSRYLVKRTGEKVFLECVQDMDHENMFWYRQDPGLGLRLIYFSYDVKMKEKGDIPEGYSVSREKKERFSLILESASTNQTSMYLCASSLVGSSTNTQYFGPGTRLTVL.

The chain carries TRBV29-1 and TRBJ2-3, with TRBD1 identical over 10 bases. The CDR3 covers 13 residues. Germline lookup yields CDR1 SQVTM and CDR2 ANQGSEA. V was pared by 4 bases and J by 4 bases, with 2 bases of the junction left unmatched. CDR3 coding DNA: TGCAGCGTTGGGGGACAGGGGTCAGATACGCAGTATTTT. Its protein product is CSVGGQGSDTQYF.

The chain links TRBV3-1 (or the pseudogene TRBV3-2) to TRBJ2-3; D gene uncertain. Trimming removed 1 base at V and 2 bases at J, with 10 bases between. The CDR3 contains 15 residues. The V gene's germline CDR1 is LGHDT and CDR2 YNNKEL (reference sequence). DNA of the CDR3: TGTGCCAGCAGCCAAGGGCACCAGTTCACAGATACGCAGTATTTT. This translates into CASSQGHQFTDTQYF.

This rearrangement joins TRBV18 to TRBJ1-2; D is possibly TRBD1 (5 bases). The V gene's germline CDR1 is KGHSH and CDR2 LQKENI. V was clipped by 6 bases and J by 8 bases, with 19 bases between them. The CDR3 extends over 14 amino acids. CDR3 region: CASSPGGGDQGYTF. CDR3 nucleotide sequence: TGTGCCAGCTCCCCCGGTGGGGGGGATCAAGGCTACACCTTC.

CDR3 sequence reads: CASSGGILSGANVLTF. As DNA, the CDR3 is TGTGCCAGTAGTGGCGGTATACTCTCTGGGGCCAACGTCCTGACTTTC. The chain couples TRBV19 to TRBJ2-6; no firm D call. This CDR3 contains 16 residues. The ends were cut back, 5 bases at V and 0 bases at J, with 11 bases in the middle. Germline V lookup: CDR1 LNHDA, CDR2 SQIVND (reference sequence).

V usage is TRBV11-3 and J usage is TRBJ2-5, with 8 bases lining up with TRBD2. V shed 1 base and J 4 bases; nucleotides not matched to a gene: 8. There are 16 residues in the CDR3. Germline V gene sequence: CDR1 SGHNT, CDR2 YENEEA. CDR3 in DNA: TGTGCCAGCAGCTTAGGCCTAGCGGGTAGTCGAGAGACCCAGTACTTC. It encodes CASSLGLAGSRETQYF.

CDR3 nucleotide sequence: TGTGCCAGCTCACTAGGGACAGCTTCTAACTATGGCTACACCTTC. It specifies CASSLGTASNYGYTF. The J gene is TRBJ1-2, the V gene TRBV18, with 7 bases that match TRBD1. Per the germline V gene, CDR1 is KGHSH and CDR2 is LQKENI. CDR3 length equals 15 residues. Trimming at V came to 4 bases and at J to 0 bases, leaving 5 bases not matched to a gene.

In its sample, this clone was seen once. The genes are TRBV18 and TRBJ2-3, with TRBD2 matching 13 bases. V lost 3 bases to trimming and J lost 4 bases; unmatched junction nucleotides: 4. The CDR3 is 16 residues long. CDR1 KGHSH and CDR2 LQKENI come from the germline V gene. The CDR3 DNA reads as TGTGCCAGCTCACCGCGGACTAGCGGGAGCTCAGATACGCAGTATTTT. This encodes CASSPRTSGSSDTQYF.

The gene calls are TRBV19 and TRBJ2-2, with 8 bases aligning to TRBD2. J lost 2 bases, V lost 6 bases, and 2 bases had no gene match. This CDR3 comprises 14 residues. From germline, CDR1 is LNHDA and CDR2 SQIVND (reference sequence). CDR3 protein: CASRLAANTGELFF. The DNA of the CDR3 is TGTGCCAGTAGACTAGCGGCCAACACCGGGGAGCTGTTTTTT.

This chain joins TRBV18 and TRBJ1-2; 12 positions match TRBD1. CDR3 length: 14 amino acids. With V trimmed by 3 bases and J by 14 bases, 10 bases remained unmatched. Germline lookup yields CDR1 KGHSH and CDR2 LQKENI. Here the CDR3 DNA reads TGTGCCAGCTCACCTTTCCCCGGGACAGGGGGCCAGACCTTC. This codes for CASSPFPGTGGQTF.

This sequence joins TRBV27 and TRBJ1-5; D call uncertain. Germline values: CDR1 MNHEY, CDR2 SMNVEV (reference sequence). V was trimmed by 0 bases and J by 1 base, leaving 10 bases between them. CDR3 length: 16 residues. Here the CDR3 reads CASSLSSTGSNQPQHF. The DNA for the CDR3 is TGTGCCAGCAGTTTATCGTCAACCGGGAGCAATCAGCCCCAGCATTTT.

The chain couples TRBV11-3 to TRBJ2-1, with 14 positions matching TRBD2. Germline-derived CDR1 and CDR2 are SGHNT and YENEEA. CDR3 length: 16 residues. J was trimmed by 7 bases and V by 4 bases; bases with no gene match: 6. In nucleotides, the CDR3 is TGTGCCAGCAGCTCATTAGGGACTAGCGGGAGTAATGAGCAGTTCTTC. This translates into CASSSLGTSGSNEQFF.

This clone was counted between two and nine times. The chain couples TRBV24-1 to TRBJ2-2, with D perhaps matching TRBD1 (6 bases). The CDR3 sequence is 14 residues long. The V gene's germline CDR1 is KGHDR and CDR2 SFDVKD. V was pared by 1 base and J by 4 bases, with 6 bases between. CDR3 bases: TGTGCCACCAGTGATTTAGGGGGCACCGGGGAGCTGTTTTTT. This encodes CATSDLGGTGELFF.

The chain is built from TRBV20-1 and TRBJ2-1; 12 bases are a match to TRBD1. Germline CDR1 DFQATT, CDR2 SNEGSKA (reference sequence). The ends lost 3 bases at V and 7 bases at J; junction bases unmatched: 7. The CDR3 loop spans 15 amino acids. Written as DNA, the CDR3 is TGCAGTGCTAGTTCCTCGGGACAGGGGGCGAATGAGCAGTTCTTC. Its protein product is CSASSSGQGANEQFF.

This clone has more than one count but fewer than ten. CDR3 nucleotides: TGTGCCAGTACCGCCGACTCGCAACTGCGCCATGGCTACACCTTC. Amino acid sequence: CASTADSQLRHGYTF. The chain uses TRBV19 and TRBJ1-2; D is unclear. Trimming stripped 7 bases from V and 6 bases from J, with 21 bases between. Germline loops: CDR1 LNHDA, CDR2 SQIVND (reference sequence). The CDR3 has 15 residues.

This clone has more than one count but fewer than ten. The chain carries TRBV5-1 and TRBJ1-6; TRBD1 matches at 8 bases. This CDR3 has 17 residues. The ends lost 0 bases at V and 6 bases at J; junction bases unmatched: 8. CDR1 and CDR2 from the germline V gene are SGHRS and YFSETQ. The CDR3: CASSLGRQGQGNSPLHF. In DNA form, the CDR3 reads TGCGCCAGCAGCTTGGGAAGACAGGGGCAAGGTAATTCACCCCTCCACTTT.

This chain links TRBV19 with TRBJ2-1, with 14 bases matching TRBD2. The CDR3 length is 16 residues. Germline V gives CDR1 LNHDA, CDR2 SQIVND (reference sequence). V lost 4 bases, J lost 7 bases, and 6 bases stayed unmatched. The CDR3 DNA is TGTGCCAGTAGTACGCCGACTAGCGGGAGGGAAAATGAGCAGTTCTTC. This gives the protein CASSTPTSGRENEQFF.

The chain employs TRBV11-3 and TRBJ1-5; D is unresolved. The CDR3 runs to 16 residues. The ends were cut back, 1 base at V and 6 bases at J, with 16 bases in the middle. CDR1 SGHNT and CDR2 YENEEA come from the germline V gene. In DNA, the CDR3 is TGTGCCAGCAGCTTAGCTTCAATCGGGGAGGGTCAGCCCCAGCATTTT. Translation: CASSLASIGEGQPQHF.

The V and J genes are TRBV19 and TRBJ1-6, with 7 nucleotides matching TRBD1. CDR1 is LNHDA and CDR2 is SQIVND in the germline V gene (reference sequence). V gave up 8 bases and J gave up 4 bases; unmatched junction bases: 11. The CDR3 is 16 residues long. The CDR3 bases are TGTGCCAGTTCCCCGGAAGGGGGCCCTTATAATTCACCCCTCCACTTT. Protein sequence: CASSPEGGPYNSPLHF. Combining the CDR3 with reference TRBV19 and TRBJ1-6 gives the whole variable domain DGGITQSPKYLFRKEGQNVTLSCEQNLNHDAMYWYRQDPGQGLRLIYYSQIVNDFQKGDIAEGYSVSREKKESFPLTVTSAQKNPTAFYLCASSPEGGPYNSPLHFGNGTRLTVT.

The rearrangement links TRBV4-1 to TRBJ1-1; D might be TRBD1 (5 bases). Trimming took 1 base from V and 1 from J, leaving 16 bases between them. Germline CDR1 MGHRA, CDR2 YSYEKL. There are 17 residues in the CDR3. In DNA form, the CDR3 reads TGCGCCAGCAGCCAAGGGGCGATTCGCAGGGCGAACACTGAAGCTTTCTTT. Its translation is CASSQGAIRRANTEAFF.

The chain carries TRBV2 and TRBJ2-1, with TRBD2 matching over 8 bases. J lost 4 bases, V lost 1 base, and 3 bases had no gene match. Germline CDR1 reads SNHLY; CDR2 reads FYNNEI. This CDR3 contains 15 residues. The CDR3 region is CASSEVRGGYNEQFF. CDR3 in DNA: TGTGCCAGCAGTGAAGTTCGGGGGGGATACAATGAGCAGTTCTTC.

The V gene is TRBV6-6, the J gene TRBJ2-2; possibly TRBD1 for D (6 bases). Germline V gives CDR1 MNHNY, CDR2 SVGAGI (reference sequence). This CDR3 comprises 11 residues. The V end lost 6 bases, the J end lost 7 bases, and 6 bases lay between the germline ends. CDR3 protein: CASRTGGELFF. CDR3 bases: TGTGCCAGCAGGACAGGCGGGGAGCTGTTTTTT.

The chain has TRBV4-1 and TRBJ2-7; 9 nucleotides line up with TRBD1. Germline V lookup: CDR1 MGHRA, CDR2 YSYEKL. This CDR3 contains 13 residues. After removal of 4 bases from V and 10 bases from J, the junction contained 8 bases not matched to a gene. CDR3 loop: CASSPGQGKGQYF. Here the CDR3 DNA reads TGCGCCAGCAGCCCCGGACAGGGGAAGGGACAGTACTTC.

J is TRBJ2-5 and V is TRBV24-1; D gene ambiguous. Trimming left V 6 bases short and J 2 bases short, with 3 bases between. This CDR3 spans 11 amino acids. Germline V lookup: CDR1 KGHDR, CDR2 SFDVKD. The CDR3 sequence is CATSYQETQYF. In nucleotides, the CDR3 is TGTGCCACCAGTTATCAAGAGACCCAGTACTTC.

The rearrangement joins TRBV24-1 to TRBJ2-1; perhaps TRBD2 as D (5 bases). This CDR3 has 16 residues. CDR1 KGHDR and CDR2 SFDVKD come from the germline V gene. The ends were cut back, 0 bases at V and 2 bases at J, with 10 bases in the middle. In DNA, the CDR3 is TGTGCCACCAGTGATTTGAGTAGCGAGACCTACAATGAGCAGTTCTTC. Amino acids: CATSDLSSETYNEQFF.

The DNA of the CDR3 is TGTGCCAGTAGTTCTCCGGGACAGGGGAAGGAAGACGAGCAGTACTTC. Protein product: CASSSPGQGKEDEQYF. This chain links TRBV19 with TRBJ2-7, with 10 bases lining up with TRBD1. From germline, CDR1 is LNHDA and CDR2 SQIVND (reference sequence). With V trimmed by 5 bases and J by 5 bases, 12 bases remained unmatched. The CDR3 is 16 residues long.

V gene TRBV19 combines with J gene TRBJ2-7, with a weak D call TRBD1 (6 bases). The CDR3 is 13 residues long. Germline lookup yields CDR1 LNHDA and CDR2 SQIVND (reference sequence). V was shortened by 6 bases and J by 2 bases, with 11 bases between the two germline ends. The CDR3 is CASSMDRAYEQYF. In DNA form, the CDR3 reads TGTGCCAGTAGCATGGACAGAGCCTACGAGCAGTACTTC.

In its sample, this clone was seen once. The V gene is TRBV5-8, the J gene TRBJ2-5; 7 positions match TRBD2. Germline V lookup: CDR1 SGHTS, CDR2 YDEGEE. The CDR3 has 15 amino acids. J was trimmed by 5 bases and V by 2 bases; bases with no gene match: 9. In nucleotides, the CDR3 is TGTGCCAGCAGCTTTCAGGGAGGGTTGGTGGAGACCCAGTACTTC. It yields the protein CASSFQGGLVETQYF.

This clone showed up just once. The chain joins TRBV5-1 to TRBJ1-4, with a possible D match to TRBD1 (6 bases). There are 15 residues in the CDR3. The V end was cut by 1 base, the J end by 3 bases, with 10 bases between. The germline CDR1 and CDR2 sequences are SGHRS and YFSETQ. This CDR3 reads CASSLSGAPNEKLFF. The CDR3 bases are TGCGCCAGCAGCTTGTCAGGGGCACCTAATGAAAAACTGTTTTTT.

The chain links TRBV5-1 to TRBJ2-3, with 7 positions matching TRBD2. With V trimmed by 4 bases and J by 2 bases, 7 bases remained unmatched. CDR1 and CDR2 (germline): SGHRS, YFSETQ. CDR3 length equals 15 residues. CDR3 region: CASSLLADNTDTQYF. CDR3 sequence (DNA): TGCGCCAGCAGCCTTCTAGCGGATAACACAGATACGCAGTATTTT.